The 30 T cell receptor beta chains below were found in one sample sequenced in a study of T cell responses to AZD1222 COVID-19 vaccine. Repertoires were generated with immunoSEQ multiplex PCR, while TCRdb's copy carries only in-frame clones and drops some. The repertoire holds around 84,000 clones, with approximately 88% as singletons. The sample was peripheral blood, taken on day 0 of AZD1222 vaccination. Source of these receptors: an adult in good health.

The rearrangement uses TRBV7-3 and TRBJ1-2, with 10 bases matching TRBD1. Trimming cost V 6 bases and J 8 bases; bases outside gene matches: 6. This CDR3 contains 13 residues. Germline lookup yields CDR1 SGHTA and CDR2 FQGTGA. The CDR3, as DNA: TGTGCCAGCAGTTGGGGACAGGGGAACGGCTACACCTTC. It translates to CASSWGQGNGYTF.

This clone was observed once. This sequence joins TRBV15 and TRBJ1-5, with 8 bases aligning to TRBD1. The length of the CDR3 is 15 residues. Trimming cost V 1 base and J 5 bases; bases outside gene matches: 4. CDR1 and CDR2 (germline): LNHNV, YYDKDF (reference sequence). CDR3 DNA: TGTGCCACCAGCAGAGTTGTACAGGGGGATCAGCCCCAGCATTTT. Translation: CATSRVVQGDQPQHF.

V usage is TRBV10-3 and J usage is TRBJ2-3; 8 nucleotides line up with TRBD2. Germline V gene data show CDR1 as ENHRY and CDR2 as SYGVKD. CDR3 length: 15 amino acids. The J segment lost 1 base and the V segment lost 3 bases, leaving 3 bases of the junction unmatched. The CDR3 sequence is CAISEELAGTDTQYF. CDR3 in DNA: TGTGCCATCAGTGAAGAACTAGCGGGCACAGATACGCAGTATTTT.

V is TRBV6-1 and J is TRBJ2-1; D is undetermined. V was clipped by 5 bases and J by 9 bases, with 14 bases between them. The V gene's germline CDR1 is MNHNS and CDR2 SASEGT. The CDR3 totals 13 residues. DNA for the CDR3: TGTGCCAGCAGTTCGACCCCAAGGATTGAGCAGTTCTTC. Its translation is CASSSTPRIEQFF.

This chain's CDR3 is CAWSTDSNQPQHF. The CDR3 DNA sequence: TGTGCCTGGTCTACAGATAGCAATCAGCCCCAGCATTTT. The chain is built from TRBV30 and TRBJ1-5; D not certain. Germline CDR1 is GTSNPN and CDR2 is SVGIG (reference sequence). The CDR3 contains 13 residues. Trimming stripped 5 bases from V and 0 bases from J, with 8 bases between.

V usage is TRBV5-1 and J usage is TRBJ2-7; 11 nucleotides match TRBD1. Per the germline V gene, CDR1 is SGHRS and CDR2 is YFSETQ. The V and J ends lost 4 bases and 6 bases, in that order; junction bases with no gene match: 9. This CDR3 is built from 15 residues. CDR3 coding DNA: TGCGCCAGCAGCCCCTCCTTGGGACAGGGGGTCGAGCAGTACTTC. This translates into CASSPSLGQGVEQYF.

The chain couples TRBV6-6 to TRBJ1-1, with D hard to call. Trimming removed 4 bases from V and 6 bases from J, with 6 bases in between. The CDR3 consists of 11 residues. Germline lookup yields CDR1 MNHNY and CDR2 SVGAGI (reference sequence). CDR3 amino acids: CASSSGAEAFF. The CDR3 region has the DNA TGTGCCAGCAGTTCCGGGGCTGAAGCTTTCTTT.

The rearrangement uses TRBV28 and TRBJ1-5, with no clear D. Germline V CDR1 and CDR2: MDHEN, SYDVKM. CDR3 size: 13 residues. V was cut by 1 base and J by 9 bases, with 10 bases left in between. DNA of the CDR3: TGTGCCAGCAGTTTATCCTCCCAAGGGCCCCAGCATTTT. Amino acids: CASSLSSQGPQHF.

This chain connects TRBV2 to TRBJ2-1; D not resolved. This CDR3 comprises 14 residues. Germline CDR1 and CDR2: SNHLY and FYNNEI. Trimming took off 0 bases at V and 4 bases at J, with 7 bases between the two ends. This CDR3 reads CASSEATEYNEQFF. In DNA form, the CDR3 reads TGTGCCAGCAGTGAAGCTACGGAGTACAATGAGCAGTTCTTC.

The chain recombines TRBV29-1 with TRBJ1-1; D not certain. The CDR3 extends over 11 amino acids. Germline V gene data show CDR1 as SQVTM and CDR2 as ANQGSEA. V shed 2 bases and J shed 7 bases, with 8 bases lying between them. The CDR3 spells CSVEISVEAFF. The CDR3 nucleotides are TGCAGCGTTGAAATCTCCGTTGAAGCTTTCTTT. The full variable domain, with the rest looked up from reference TRBV29-1 and TRBJ1-1, is SAVISQKPSRDICQRGTSLTIQCQVDSQVTMMFWYRQQPGQSLTLIATANQGSEATYESGFVIDKFPISRPNLTFSTLTVSNMSPEDSSIYLCSVEISVEAFFGQGTRLTVV.

V is TRBV3-1 (or the pseudogene TRBV3-2) and J is TRBJ2-7; TRBD2 aligns across 9 bases. The CDR3 is 17 residues long. CDR1 is LGHDT and CDR2 is YNNKEL in the germline V gene (reference sequence). V lost 1 base to trimming and J lost 3 bases; unmatched junction nucleotides: 10. The CDR3 nucleotides are TGTGCCAGCAGCCAAGTAACCCCCCAAGCGGGGGGCTACGAGCAGTACTTC. Protein product: CASSQVTPQAGGYEQYF.

This rearrangement joins TRBV4-1 to TRBJ1-6; D is possibly TRBD1 (5 bases). Germline CDR1 and CDR2: MGHRA and YSYEKL. Trimming removed 5 bases at V and 7 bases at J, with 15 bases between. The CDR3 spans 15 residues. In DNA, the CDR3 is TGCGCCAGCAGCACCCGAACAGGAAACAATTCACCCCTCCACTTT. This codes for CASSTRTGNNSPLHF.

V gene TRBV5-5 combines with J gene TRBJ2-1; TRBD1 matches 7 bases. V lost 9 bases, J lost 3 bases, and 12 bases stayed unmatched. Germline V lookup: CDR1 SGHKS, CDR2 YYEKEE (reference sequence). This CDR3 is 15 amino acids long. The CDR3 nucleotides are TGTGCCACCGCGTACGGGACAGTCCTCTACAATGAGCAGTTCTTC. This gives the protein CATAYGTVLYNEQFF.

Written as DNA, the CDR3 is TGTGCCAGCAGCTTGAATCGGGGGGCCACCATATATTTT. It codes for CASSLNRGATIYF. The chain joins TRBV5-6 to TRBJ1-3; D possibly corresponds to TRBD1 (6 bases). Trimming removed 1 base at V and 9 bases at J, with 11 bases between. The germline CDR1 and CDR2 sequences are SGHDT and YYEEEE. The CDR3 spans 13 residues.

The chain links TRBV2 to TRBJ2-2; D uncertain. This CDR3 region has 15 residues. The ends were cut back, 2 bases at V and 4 bases at J, with 11 bases in the middle. From germline, CDR1 is SNHLY and CDR2 FYNNEI. Here the CDR3 DNA reads TGTGCCAGCAGTGAAAACCCTACCTCCACCGGGGAGCTGTTTTTT. Amino acid sequence: CASSENPTSTGELFF.

In this sample, this clone turned up a few times. In DNA, the CDR3 is TGTGCCAGCAGCGTACTTTCCGGGACAGGGGGCACCGGGGAGCTGTTTTTT. Its protein product is CASSVLSGTGGTGELFF. The chain recombines TRBV9 with TRBJ2-2; 11 bases agree with TRBD1. The germline V gene has CDR1 SGDLS and CDR2 YYNGEE. CDR3 length: 17 residues. V lost 1 base to trimming and J lost 4 bases; unmatched junction nucleotides: 6.

The rearrangement links TRBV6-4 to TRBJ2-1; 9 bases are a match to TRBD2. V was pared by 4 bases and J by 4 bases, with 5 bases of the junction left unmatched. This CDR3 is built from 15 residues. The germline V gene encodes CDR1 MRHNA and CDR2 SNTAGT. The CDR3 coding sequence is TGTGCCAGCAGTGCGGCGGGGGGGTCATACAATGAGCAGTTCTTC. It is translated as CASSAAGGSYNEQFF.

This chain joins TRBV6-7 and TRBJ1-4; D is unclear. TRBV6-7 is noted as an ORF with a role that remains uncertain. This CDR3 contains 11 residues. V gave up 10 bases and J gave up 0 bases, with 3 bases separating them. CDR3 amino acids: CAIATNEKLFF. The DNA for the CDR3 is TGTGCCATTGCAACTAATGAAAAACTGTTTTTT.

This rearrangement joins TRBV30 to TRBJ1-5; D not certain. V was clipped by 0 bases and J by 2 bases, with 11 bases between them. The CDR3 loop spans 15 amino acids. Per the germline V gene, CDR1 is GTSNPN and CDR2 is SVGIG (reference sequence). The CDR3, as DNA: TGTGCCTGGAGTGTTAGTACAAATGGCAATCAGCCCCAGCATTTT. It codes for CAWSVSTNGNQPQHF.

The chain combines TRBV7-2 with TRBJ2-3; 7 bases are shared with TRBD2. CDR1 and CDR2 (germline): SGHTA, FQGNSA. The CDR3 length is 14 residues. J gave up 10 bases and V 1 base, and 8 bases lay outside the gene matches. CDR3 nucleotide sequence: TGTGCCAGCAGCTTAGGTAGCGGGTACCCTTCGCAGTATTTT. Its protein is CASSLGSGYPSQYF.

The count of this clone is one. The chain uses TRBV6-2 or TRBV6-3 and TRBJ1-2, with D possibly matching TRBD1 (6 bases). CDR1 is MNHEY, CDR2 SVGEGT, per germline. Trimming pared 6 bases from V and 4 bases from J, leaving 12 bases between. The CDR3 sequence is 13 residues long. The CDR3 nucleotides are TGTGCCAGCAGCTATGGACAGATCTATGGCTACACCTTC. It is translated as CASSYGQIYGYTF.

V is TRBV6-5 and J is TRBJ1-6; D ambiguous. The ends were cut back, 6 bases at V and 4 bases at J, with 7 bases in the middle. Per germline, CDR1 MNHEY and CDR2 SVGAGI. The CDR3 has 13 amino acids. In DNA form, the CDR3 reads TGTGCCAGCAGGCAGGAGTATAATTCACCCCTCCACTTT. Translating it yields CASRQEYNSPLHF.

V and J are TRBV6-6 and TRBJ2-1; TRBD2 might be the D (6 bases). CDR3 length equals 15 residues. V shed 3 bases and J shed 0 bases, with 9 bases lying between them. Germline CDR1 reads MNHNY; CDR2 reads SVGAGI (reference sequence). DNA for the CDR3: TGTGCCAGCAGTTATGAGGGAGGCTCCTACAATGAGCAGTTCTTC. Translation: CASSYEGGSYNEQFF.

The chain links TRBV2 to TRBJ2-1; D uncertain. Germline V gene data show CDR1 as SNHLY and CDR2 as FYNNEI. V lost 1 base to trimming and J lost 9 bases, with 10 bases between them. The length of the CDR3 is 13 residues. The CDR3 sequence: CASSEDTLPEQFF. The CDR3 nucleotides are TGTGCCAGCAGTGAAGATACTCTCCCTGAGCAGTTCTTC.

The rearrangement links TRBV30 to TRBJ1-6; no clear D. There are 13 residues in the CDR3. The germline V and J ends were trimmed by 0 bases and 10 bases, with 10 bases remaining between them. Germline values: CDR1 GTSNPN, CDR2 SVGIG (reference sequence). In nucleotides, the CDR3 is TGTGCCTGGAGTGTGGCGGATCGGTCACCCCTCCACTTT. This encodes CAWSVADRSPLHF.

The chain carries TRBV30 and TRBJ1-2, with 9 positions matching TRBD1. CDR1 GTSNPN and CDR2 SVGIG come from the germline V gene (reference sequence). This CDR3 has 13 residues. Trimming at V came to 7 bases and at J to 7 bases, leaving 10 bases not matched to a gene. The CDR3 DNA is TGTGCCTTCCGGGACAGGGCGGCGAGTGGCTACACCTTC. As protein: CAFRDRAASGYTF.

The chain uses TRBV6-5 and TRBJ2-1; 7 bases line up with TRBD2. After removal of 4 bases from V and 11 bases from J, the junction contained 5 bases not matched to a gene. CDR3 length equals 12 residues. Germline lookup yields CDR1 MNHEY and CDR2 SVGAGI. The CDR3 spells CASSSGTIKQFF. CDR3 in DNA: TGTGCCAGCAGTTCCGGGACTATTAAGCAGTTCTTC.

The chain recombines TRBV11-2 with TRBJ1-2; D is ambiguous. The germline V gene encodes CDR1 SGHAT and CDR2 FQNNGV. The ends were cut back, 4 bases at V and 0 bases at J, with 21 bases in the middle. This CDR3 spans 18 amino acids. CDR3 DNA sequence: TGTGCCAGCAGCTCCCCAAGTGGTCGGAAATCGGCTAACTATGGCTACACCTTC. It specifies CASSSPSGRKSANYGYTF.

This chain connects TRBV19 to TRBJ2-3; TRBD2 is a possible D gene (5 bases). The germline V and J ends were trimmed by 3 bases and 2 bases, with 18 bases remaining between them. Germline values: CDR1 LNHDA, CDR2 SQIVND (reference sequence). This CDR3 has 17 residues. The DNA for the CDR3 is TGTGCCAGTAGTATTCGGGGAGATCCTTCTTACACAGATACGCAGTATTTT. This sequence encodes CASSIRGDPSYTDTQYF.

V and J are TRBV27 and TRBJ2-3; D unclear. V gave up 0 bases and J gave up 0 bases, with 7 bases separating them. This CDR3 contains 15 residues. Germline V gives CDR1 MNHEY, CDR2 SMNVEV (reference sequence). The CDR3 protein is CASSLSWISTDTQYF. CDR3 coding DNA: TGTGCCAGCAGTTTATCGTGGATTAGCACAGATACGCAGTATTTT.